A single sample gave rise to the 14 T cell receptor beta chains below, sequenced in a study of cytomegalovirus exposure and HLA in healthy donors. The PCR used 60 Vbeta and 13 Jbeta primers. Using immunoSEQ multiplex PCR, the repertoire was profiled, and TCRdb retains in-frame clones only, with some absent. This table has approximately 130,000 clones, around 85% appearing once. Sequenced material: PBMCs. These receptors were taken from a boy aged 5-17 years in good health and CMV-seronegative.

In its sample, this clone was seen a few times. The chain's CDR3 is CASSEALAGGPDTQYF. The CDR3 DNA is TGTGCCAGCAGTGAAGCACTAGCGGGAGGGCCAGATACGCAGTATTTT. The chain carries TRBV6-1 and TRBJ2-3; TRBD2 matches 13 bases. Trimming took 0 bases from V and 4 from J; bases not matched to a gene: 1. In germline, CDR1 is MNHNS, CDR2 SASEGT. The CDR3 consists of 16 residues.

The genes are TRBV7-3 and TRBJ2-3; maybe TRBD2 (5 bases). CDR1 is SGHTA, CDR2 FQGTGA, per germline. The germline V and J ends were trimmed by 5 bases and 5 bases, with 20 bases remaining between them. This CDR3 is built from 16 residues. This CDR3 reads CASSPKGPGLGDTQYF. The DNA for the CDR3 is TGTGCCAGCAGCCCGAAAGGGCCAGGACTGGGAGATACGCAGTATTTT.

The DNA of the CDR3 is TGTGCCAGTAGTCCCCGAGCGCTAAACAATGAGCAGTTCTTC. As protein: CASSPRALNNEQFF. V is TRBV19 and J is TRBJ2-1; D unclear. This CDR3 has 14 residues. CDR1 and CDR2 from the germline V gene are LNHDA and SQIVND (reference sequence). Trimming stripped 5 bases from V and 5 bases from J, with 13 bases between.

J is TRBJ2-3 and V is TRBV15; 11 nucleotides agree with TRBD2. There are 16 residues in the CDR3. Germline-derived CDR1 and CDR2 are LNHNV and YYDKDF (reference sequence). With 0 bases clipped from V and 7 bases from J, the junction kept 6 bases outside the gene matches. In DNA form, the CDR3 reads TGTGCCACCAGCAGAGAGCTTAGCGGGGGGGGAAATACGCAGTATTTT. It translates to CATSRELSGGGNTQYF. Combining the CDR3 with reference TRBV15 and TRBJ2-3 gives the whole variable domain DAMVIQNPRYQVTQFGKPVTLSCSQTLNHNVMYWYQQKSSQAPKLLFHYYDKDFNNEADTPDNFQSRRPNTSFCFLDIRSPGLGDTAMYLCATSRELSGGGNTQYFGPGTRLTVL.

The chain couples TRBV4-1 to TRBJ2-7; D is perhaps TRBD2 (5 bases). Trimming stripped 1 base from V and 6 bases from J, with 13 bases between. Per germline, CDR1 MGHRA and CDR2 YSYEKL. The CDR3 extends over 14 amino acids. CDR3 in DNA: TGCGCCAGCAGCCAAGCTCGCTCTAGCTCCGAGCAGTACTTC. Its translation: CASSQARSSSEQYF.

The chain is built from TRBV5-6 and TRBJ2-7; maybe TRBD2 (5 bases). This CDR3 is 14 amino acids long. Germline V gene lookup returns CDR1 SGHDT and CDR2 YYEEEE. The germline V and J ends were trimmed by 2 bases and 0 bases, with 9 bases remaining between them. The DNA of the CDR3 is TGTGCCAGCAGCTTCCAGCGGAGCTCCTACGAGCAGTACTTC. Translation: CASSFQRSSYEQYF. Full variable domain (missing parts from reference TRBV5-6 and TRBJ2-7): DAGVTQSPTHLIKTRGQQVTLRCSPKSGHDTVSWYQQALGQGPQFIFQYYEEEERQRGNFPDRFSGHQFPNYSSELNVNALLLGDSALYLCASSFQRSSYEQYFGPGTRLTVT.

CDR3 region: CASSSGTQETQYF. The CDR3 nucleotides are TGTGCCAGCAGCTCCGGTACGCAAGAGACCCAGTACTTC. V usage is TRBV5-4 and J usage is TRBJ2-5; D gene unclear. The germline V and J ends were trimmed by 3 bases and 2 bases, with 8 bases remaining between them. The V gene's germline CDR1 is SGHNT and CDR2 YYREEE (reference sequence). This CDR3 has 13 amino acids.

The rearrangement joins TRBV2 to TRBJ1-1; D might be TRBD1 (5 bases). Germline values: CDR1 SNHLY, CDR2 FYNNEI. Trimming took 5 bases from V and 5 from J, leaving 15 bases between them. This CDR3 is built from 14 residues. The chain's CDR3 is CASSSGVRGTEAFF. CDR3 nucleotide sequence: TGTGCCAGCAGTTCGGGGGTTAGGGGTACTGAAGCTTTCTTT.

V gene TRBV19 combines with J gene TRBJ2-3; 9 bases are a match to TRBD2. Trimming removed 5 bases from V and 4 bases from J; junction bases left unmatched: 4. CDR1 and CDR2 from the germline V gene are LNHDA and SQIVND (reference sequence). The CDR3 runs to 14 residues. The DNA for the CDR3 is TGTGCCAGTAGTCTGCGGGGGGGACCAGATACGCAGTATTTT. Translated, it gives CASSLRGGPDTQYF.

The table lists this clone with a few counts. The chain has TRBV30 and TRBJ2-7; 9 bases line up with TRBD1. J was trimmed by 5 bases and V by 3 bases; bases with no gene match: 5. The CDR3 sequence is 13 residues long. Germline V CDR1 and CDR2: GTSNPN, SVGIG (reference sequence). The CDR3 nucleotides are TGTGCCTGGAGGCACCGGGACAGGGACGAGCAGTACTTC. Encoded protein: CAWRHRDRDEQYF.

The table lists this clone with a few counts. This chain uses TRBV4-3 with TRBJ2-3; 8 bases are a match to TRBD2. This CDR3 has 17 residues. The germline V gene encodes CDR1 LGHNA and CDR2 YSLEER. J gave up 0 bases and V 0 bases, and 5 bases lay outside the gene matches. This CDR3 is CASSQEGGGFSTDTQYF. Written as DNA, the CDR3 is TGCGCCAGCAGCCAAGAGGGCGGGGGGTTTAGCACAGATACGCAGTATTTT.

The gene calls are TRBV7-2 and TRBJ2-2, with D maybe TRBD2 (5 bases). Germline V gene lookup returns CDR1 SGHTA and CDR2 FQGNSA. CDR3 length equals 16 residues. Trimming pared 2 bases from V and 2 bases from J, leaving 12 bases between. For the CDR3, the DNA is TGTGCCAGCAGCTTACTTTCGACTACTAACACCGGGGAGCTGTTTTTT. It is translated as CASSLLSTTNTGELFF.

This chain joins TRBV27 and TRBJ1-2; D gene uncertain. V was shortened by 2 bases and J by 7 bases, with 11 bases between the two germline ends. In germline, CDR1 is MNHEY, CDR2 SMNVEV (reference sequence). The CDR3 consists of 13 residues. In DNA, the CDR3 is TGTGCCAGCAGTTTAGGGCTAAGTAGTGGCTACACCTTC. The encoded protein is CASSLGLSSGYTF.

The V and J genes are TRBV6-5 and TRBJ1-6; perhaps TRBD1 as D (5 bases). Germline V gene lookup returns CDR1 MNHEY and CDR2 SVGAGI. The CDR3 contains 15 residues. Trimming removed 2 bases at V and 7 bases at J, with 12 bases between. The CDR3 coding sequence is TGTGCCAGCAGTTACAGGGGCTCCCTGAATTCACCCCTCCACTTT. This codes for CASSYRGSLNSPLHF.